This TCR beta chain was sequenced during a study of T cell repertoires in cytomegalovirus infection. Broader study findings: Predominance within the ex vivo response was attributable to HLA-C-restricted CMV-specific TCR beta clonotypes.

There are a few counts of this clonotype. Its antigen is unidentified. Via MiXCR, TCRdb re-called the reads, giving one row per CDR3 protein. Of 450,000 to 650,000 distinct CDR3 sequences listed, around 27% are singletons. The V gene's germline CDR1 is LNHDA and CDR2 SQIVND (reference sequence). The ends were cut back, 0 bases at V and 3 bases at J, with 11 bases in the middle. The CDR3 consists of 15 residues. The clonotype comes from a human donor in good health (CMV status not recorded). Some clones in this sample may be carry-over from other donors' samples. The sequenced material came from PBMCs. The chain employs TRBV19 and TRBJ1-1; maybe TRBD1 (5 bases). The CDR3 bases are TGTGCCAGTAGTATAGATCACGGAGGGGACACTGAAGCTTTCTTT. Its protein product is CASSIDHGGDTEAFF.